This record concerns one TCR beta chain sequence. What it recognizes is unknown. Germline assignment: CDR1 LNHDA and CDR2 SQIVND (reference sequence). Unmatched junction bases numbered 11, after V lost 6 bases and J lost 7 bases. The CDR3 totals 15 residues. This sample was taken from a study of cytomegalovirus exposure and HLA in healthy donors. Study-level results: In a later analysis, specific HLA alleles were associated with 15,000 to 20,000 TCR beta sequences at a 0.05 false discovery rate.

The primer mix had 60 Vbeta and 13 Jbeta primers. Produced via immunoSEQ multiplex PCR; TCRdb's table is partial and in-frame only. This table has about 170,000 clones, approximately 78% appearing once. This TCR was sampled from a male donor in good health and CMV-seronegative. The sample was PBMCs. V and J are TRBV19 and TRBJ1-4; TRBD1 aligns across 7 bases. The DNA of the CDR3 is TGTGCCAGTAGCCCCCGTGGCAGGGGGTTTGAAAAACTGTTTTTT. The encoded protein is CASSPRGRGFEKLFF.